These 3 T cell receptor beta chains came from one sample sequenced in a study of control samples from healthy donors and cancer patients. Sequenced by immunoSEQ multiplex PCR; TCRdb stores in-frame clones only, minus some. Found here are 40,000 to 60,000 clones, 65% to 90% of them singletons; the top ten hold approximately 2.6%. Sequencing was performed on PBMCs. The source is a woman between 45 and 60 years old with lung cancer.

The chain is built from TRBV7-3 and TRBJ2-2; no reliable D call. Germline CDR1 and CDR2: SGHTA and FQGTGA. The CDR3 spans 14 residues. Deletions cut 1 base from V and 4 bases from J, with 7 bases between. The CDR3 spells CASSLNRATGELFF. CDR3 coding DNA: TGTGCCAGCAGCTTAAATAGGGCCACCGGGGAGCTGTTTTTT.

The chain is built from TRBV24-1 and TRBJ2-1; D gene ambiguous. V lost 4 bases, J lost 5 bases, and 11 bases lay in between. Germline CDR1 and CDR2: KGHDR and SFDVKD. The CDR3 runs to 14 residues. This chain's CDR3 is CATSEFSTDNEQFF. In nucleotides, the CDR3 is TGTGCCACCAGTGAATTCAGTACGGACAATGAGCAGTTCTTC.

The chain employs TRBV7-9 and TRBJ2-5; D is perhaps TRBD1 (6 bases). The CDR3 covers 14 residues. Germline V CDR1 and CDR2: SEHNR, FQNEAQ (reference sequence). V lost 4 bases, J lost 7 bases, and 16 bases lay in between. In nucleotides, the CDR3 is TGTGCCAGCAGCTCGACGAGACAGGTTTTGACCCAGTACTTC. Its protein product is CASSSTRQVLTQYF. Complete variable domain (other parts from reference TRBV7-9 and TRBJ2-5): DTGVSQNPRHKITKRGQNVTFRCDPISEHNRLYWYRQTLGQGPEFLTYFQNEAQLEKSRLLSDRFSAERPKGSFSTLEIQRTEQGDSAMYLCASSSTRQVLTQYFGPGTRLLVL.